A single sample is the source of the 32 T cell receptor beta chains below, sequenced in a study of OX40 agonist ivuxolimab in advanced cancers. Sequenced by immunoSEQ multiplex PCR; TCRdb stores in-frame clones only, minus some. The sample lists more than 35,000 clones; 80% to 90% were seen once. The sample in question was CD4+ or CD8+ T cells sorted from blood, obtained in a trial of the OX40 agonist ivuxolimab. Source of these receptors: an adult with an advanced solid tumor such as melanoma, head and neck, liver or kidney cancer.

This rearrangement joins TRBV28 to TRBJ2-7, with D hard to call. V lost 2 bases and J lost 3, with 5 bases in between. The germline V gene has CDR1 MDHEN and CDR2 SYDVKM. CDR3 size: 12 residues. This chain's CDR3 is CASSLDGYEQYF. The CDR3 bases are TGTGCCAGCAGTTTAGACGGCTACGAGCAGTACTTC.

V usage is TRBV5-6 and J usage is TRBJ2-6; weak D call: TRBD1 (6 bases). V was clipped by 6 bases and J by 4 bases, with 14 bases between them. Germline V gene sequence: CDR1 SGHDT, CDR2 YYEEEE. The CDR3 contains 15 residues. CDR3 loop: CASNPGESGANVLTF. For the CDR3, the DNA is TGTGCCAGCAACCCAGGGGAGTCAGGGGCCAACGTCCTGACTTTC.

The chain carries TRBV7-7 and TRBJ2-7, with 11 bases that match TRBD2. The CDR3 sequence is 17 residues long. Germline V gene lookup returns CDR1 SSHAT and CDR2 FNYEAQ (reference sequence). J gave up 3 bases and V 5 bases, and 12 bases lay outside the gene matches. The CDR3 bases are TGTGCCAGCAGCCCACGCTTTAGCGGGGGGGCCGACTACGAGCAGTACTTC. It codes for CASSPRFSGGADYEQYF.

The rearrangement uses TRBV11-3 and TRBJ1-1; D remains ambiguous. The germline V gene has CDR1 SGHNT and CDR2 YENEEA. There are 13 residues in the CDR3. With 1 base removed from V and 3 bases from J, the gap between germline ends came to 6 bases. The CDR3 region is CASSLGEYTEAFF. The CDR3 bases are TGTGCCAGCAGCTTAGGAGAGTACACTGAAGCTTTCTTT.

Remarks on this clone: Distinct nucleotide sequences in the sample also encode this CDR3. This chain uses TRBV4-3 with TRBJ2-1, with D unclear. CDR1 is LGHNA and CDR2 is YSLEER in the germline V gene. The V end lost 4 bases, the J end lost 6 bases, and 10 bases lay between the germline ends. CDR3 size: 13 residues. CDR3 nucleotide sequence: TGCGCCAGCAGCCCGGTAGCTGGCAATGAGCAGTTCTTC. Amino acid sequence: CASSPVAGNEQFF.

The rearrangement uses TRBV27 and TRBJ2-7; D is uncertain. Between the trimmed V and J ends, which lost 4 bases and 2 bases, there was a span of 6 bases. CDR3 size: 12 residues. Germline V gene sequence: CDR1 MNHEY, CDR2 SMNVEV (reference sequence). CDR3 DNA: TGTGCCAGCAGTTCCTTTACCTACGAGCAGTACTTC. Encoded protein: CASSSFTYEQYF.

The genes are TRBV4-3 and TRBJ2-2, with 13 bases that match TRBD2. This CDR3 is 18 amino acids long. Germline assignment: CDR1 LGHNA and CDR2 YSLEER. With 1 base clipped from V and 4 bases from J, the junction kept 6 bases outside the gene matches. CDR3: CASSQAGTSGEFTGELFF. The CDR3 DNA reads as TGCGCCAGCAGCCAAGCCGGGACTAGCGGGGAATTCACCGGGGAGCTGTTTTTT.

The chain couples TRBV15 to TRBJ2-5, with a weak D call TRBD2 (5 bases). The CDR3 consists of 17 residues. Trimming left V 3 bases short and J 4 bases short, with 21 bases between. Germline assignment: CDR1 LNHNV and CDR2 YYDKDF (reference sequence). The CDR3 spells CATSSEFGLADGETQYF. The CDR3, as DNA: TGTGCCACCAGCAGTGAATTTGGGCTAGCAGATGGAGAGACCCAGTACTTC.

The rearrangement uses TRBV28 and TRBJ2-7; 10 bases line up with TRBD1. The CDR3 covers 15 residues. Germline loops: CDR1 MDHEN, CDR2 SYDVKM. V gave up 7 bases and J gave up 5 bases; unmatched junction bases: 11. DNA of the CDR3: TGTGCCAGCAACGACCCGGACAGGGGGTGGGACGAGCAGTACTTC. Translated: CASNDPDRGWDEQYF.

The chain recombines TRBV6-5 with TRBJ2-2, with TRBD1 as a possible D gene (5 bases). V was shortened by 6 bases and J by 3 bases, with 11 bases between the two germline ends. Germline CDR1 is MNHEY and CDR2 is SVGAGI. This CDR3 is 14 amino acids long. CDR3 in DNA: TGTGCCAGCAGGGGGCCCGATTACACCGGGGAGCTGTTTTTT. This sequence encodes CASRGPDYTGELFF.

The CDR3, as DNA: TGTGCTAGTGGTTTGGTATGGGGCGGCAGGGAGGTAATGGACACTGAAGCTTTCTTT. Encoded protein: CASGLVWGGREVMDTEAFF. The rearrangement joins TRBV12-5 to TRBJ1-1; possibly TRBD1 for D (5 bases). The CDR3 has 19 amino acids. The V and J ends lost 0 bases and 3 bases respectively, with 23 bases between them. Germline values: CDR1 LGHNT, CDR2 FRNRAP. Combining the CDR3 with reference TRBV12-5 and TRBJ1-1 gives the whole variable domain DARVTQTPRHKVTEMGQEVTMRCQPILGHNTVFWYRQTMMQGLELLAYFRNRAPLDDSGMPKDRFSAEMPDATLATLKIQPSEPRDSAVYFCASGLVWGGREVMDTEAFFGQGTRLTVV.

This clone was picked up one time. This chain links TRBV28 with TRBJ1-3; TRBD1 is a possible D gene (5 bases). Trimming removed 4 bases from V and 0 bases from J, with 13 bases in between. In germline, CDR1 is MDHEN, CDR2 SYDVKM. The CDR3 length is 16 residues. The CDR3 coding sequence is TGTGCCAGCAGTTCTCCCTGGGGGAGCTCTGGAAACACCATATATTTT. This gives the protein CASSSPWGSSGNTIYF.

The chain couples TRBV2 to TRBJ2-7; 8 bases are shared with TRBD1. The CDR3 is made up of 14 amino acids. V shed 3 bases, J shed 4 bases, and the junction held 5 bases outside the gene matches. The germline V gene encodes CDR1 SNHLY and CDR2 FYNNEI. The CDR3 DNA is TGTGCCAGCAGTGATAGGACAGGGAGGTACGAGCAGTACTTC. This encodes CASSDRTGRYEQYF.

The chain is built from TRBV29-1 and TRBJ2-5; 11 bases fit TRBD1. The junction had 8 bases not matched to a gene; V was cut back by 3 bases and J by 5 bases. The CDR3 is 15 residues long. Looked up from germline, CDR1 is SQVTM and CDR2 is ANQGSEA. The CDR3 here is CSVDGQGAPYETQYF. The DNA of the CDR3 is TGCAGCGTTGACGGACAGGGGGCGCCATATGAGACCCAGTACTTC.

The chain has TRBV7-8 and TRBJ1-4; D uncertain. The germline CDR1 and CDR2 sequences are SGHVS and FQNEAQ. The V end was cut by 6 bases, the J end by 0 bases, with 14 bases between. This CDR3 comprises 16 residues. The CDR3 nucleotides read TGTGCCAGCAGGGACTCGGCGGGTGCAACTAATGAAAAACTGTTTTTT. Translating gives CASRDSAGATNEKLFF.

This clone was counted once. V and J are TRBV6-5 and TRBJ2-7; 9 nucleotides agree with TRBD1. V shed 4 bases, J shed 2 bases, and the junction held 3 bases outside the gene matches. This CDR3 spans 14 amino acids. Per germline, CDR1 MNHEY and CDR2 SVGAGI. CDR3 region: CASSSGTGTYEQYF. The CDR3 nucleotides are TGTGCCAGCAGTTCCGGGACAGGGACCTACGAGCAGTACTTC.

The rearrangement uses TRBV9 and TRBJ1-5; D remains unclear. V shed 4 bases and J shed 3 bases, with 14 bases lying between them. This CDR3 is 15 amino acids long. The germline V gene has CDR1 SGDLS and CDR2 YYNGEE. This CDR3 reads CASSQGLRLNQPQHF. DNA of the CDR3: TGTGCCAGCAGCCAAGGGTTGAGGCTCAATCAGCCCCAGCATTTT.

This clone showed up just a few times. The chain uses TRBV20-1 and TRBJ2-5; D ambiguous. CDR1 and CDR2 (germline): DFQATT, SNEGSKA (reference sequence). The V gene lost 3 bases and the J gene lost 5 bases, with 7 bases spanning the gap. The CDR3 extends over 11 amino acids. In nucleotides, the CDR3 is TGCAGTGCTAGGTACGGGGAGACCCAGTACTTC. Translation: CSARYGETQYF.

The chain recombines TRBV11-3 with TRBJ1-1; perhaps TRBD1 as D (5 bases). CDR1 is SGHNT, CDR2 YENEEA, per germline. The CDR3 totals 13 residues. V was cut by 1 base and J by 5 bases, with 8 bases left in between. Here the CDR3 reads CASSLGQSTEAFF. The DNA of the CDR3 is TGTGCCAGCAGCTTAGGACAGAGTACTGAAGCTTTCTTT.

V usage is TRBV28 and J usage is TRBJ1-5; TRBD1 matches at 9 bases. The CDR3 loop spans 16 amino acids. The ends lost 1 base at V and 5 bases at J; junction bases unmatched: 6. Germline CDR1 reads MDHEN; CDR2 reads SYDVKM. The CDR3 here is CASSLSVGQGYQPQHF. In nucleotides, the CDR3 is TGTGCCAGCAGTTTATCAGTGGGACAGGGTTATCAGCCCCAGCATTTT.

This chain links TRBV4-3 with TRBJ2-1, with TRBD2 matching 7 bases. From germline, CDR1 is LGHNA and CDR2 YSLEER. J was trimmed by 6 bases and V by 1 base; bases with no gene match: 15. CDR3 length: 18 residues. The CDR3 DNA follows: TGCGCCAGCAGCCAAGGTGGAGTAGCGGGCCTTGAGGGCAATGAGCAGTTCTTC. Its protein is CASSQGGVAGLEGNEQFF.

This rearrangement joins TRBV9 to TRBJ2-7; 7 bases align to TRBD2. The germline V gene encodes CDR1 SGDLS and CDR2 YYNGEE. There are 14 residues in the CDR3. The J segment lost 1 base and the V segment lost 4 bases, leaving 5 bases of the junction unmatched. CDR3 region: CASSPPGGSYEQYF. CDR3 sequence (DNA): TGTGCCAGCAGCCCCCCCGGGGGGTCCTACGAGCAGTACTTC.

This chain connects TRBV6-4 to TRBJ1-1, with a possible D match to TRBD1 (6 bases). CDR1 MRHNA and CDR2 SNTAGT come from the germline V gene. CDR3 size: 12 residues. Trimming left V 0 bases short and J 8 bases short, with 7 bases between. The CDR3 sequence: CASSDSTGEAFF. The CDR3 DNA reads TGTGCCAGCAGTGACTCGACAGGAGAAGCTTTCTTT.

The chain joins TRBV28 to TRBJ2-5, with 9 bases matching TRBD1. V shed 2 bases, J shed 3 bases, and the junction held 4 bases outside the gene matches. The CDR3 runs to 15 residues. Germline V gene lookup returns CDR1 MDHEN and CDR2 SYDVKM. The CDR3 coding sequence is TGTGCCAGCAGTTTACCTCGGACAGGGGAAGAGACCCAGTACTTC. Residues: CASSLPRTGEETQYF.

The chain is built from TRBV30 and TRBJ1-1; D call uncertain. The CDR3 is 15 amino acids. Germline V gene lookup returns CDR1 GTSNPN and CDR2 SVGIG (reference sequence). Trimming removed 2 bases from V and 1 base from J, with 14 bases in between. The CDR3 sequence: CAWSNGNSRNTEAFF. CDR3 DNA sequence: TGTGCCTGGAGTAACGGGAACAGTCGGAACACTGAAGCTTTCTTT.

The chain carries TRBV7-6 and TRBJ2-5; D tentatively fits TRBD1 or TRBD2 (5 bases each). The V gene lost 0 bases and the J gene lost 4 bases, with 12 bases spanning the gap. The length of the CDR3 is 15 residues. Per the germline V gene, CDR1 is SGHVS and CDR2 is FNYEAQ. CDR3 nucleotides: TGTGCCAGCAGCTTAGCCCTACGGGACGGAGAGACCCAGTACTTC. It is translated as CASSLALRDGETQYF.

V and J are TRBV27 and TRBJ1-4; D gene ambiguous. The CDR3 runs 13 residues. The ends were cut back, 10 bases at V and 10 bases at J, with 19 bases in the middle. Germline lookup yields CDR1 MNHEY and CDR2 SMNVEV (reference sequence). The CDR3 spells CATKQTQNGKLFF. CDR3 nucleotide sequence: TGTGCCACCAAACAGACACAAAACGGAAAACTGTTTTTT. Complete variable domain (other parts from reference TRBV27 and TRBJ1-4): EAQVTQNPRYLITVTGKKLTVTCSQNMNHEYMSWYRQDPGLGLRQIYYSMNVEVTDKGDVPEGYKVSRKEKRNFPLILESPSPNQTSLYFCATKQTQNGKLFFGSGTQLSVL.

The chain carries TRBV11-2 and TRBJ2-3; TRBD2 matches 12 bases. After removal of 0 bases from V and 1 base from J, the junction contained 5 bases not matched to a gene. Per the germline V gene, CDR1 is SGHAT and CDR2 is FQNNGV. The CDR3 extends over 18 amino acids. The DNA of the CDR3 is TGTGCCAGCAGCTTAGAGGGACTAGCGGGTCACCGCACAGATACGCAGTATTTT. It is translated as CASSLEGLAGHRTDTQYF.

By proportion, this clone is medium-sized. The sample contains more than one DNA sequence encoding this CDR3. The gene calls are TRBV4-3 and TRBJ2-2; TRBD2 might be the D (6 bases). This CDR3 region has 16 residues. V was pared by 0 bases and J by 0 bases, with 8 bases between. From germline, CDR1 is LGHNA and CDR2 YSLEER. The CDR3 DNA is TGCGCCAGCAGCCAAGAGGGCGGGGCGAACACCGGGGAGCTGTTTTTT. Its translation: CASSQEGGANTGELFF.

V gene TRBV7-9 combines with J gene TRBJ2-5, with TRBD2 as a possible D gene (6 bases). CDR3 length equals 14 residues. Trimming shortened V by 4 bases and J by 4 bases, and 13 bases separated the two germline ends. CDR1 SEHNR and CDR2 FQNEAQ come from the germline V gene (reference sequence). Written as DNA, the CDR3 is TGTGCCAGCAGCTCGTCGGGAGCGGGAGAGACCCAGTACTTC. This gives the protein CASSSSGAGETQYF.

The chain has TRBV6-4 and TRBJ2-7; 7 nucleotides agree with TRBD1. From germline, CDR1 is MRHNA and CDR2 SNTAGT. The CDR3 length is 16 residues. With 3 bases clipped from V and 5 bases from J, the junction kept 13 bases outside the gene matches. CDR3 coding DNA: TGTGCCAGCAGTGAAGTAGGCGGGCAGGGGGTCGACGAGCAGTACTTC. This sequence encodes CASSEVGGQGVDEQYF.

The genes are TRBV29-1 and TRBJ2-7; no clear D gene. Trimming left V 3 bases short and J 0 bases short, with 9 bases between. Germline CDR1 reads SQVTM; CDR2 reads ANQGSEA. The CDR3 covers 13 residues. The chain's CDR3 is CSVDDGSSYEQYF. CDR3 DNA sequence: TGCAGCGTTGACGACGGAAGCTCCTACGAGCAGTACTTC.